The source of this T cell receptor beta chain is a study of beta chain features in type 1 diabetes. Study background: Across every sample, around 110,000,000 sorted cells were examined in total.

This clone has a handful of counts. Its antigen is as yet unknown. Study conclusions and caveats: TCRB CDR3s were moderately but significantly shorter in Type 1 diabetes patients in all four CD4+ subsets.

Of the isolated RNA, all was reverse transcribed, and so the sequenced material was expressed TCRB transcripts. Only in-frame clones appear in the TCRdb table, and some are missing; sequencing was by immunoSEQ multiplex PCR. Of 810,000 or so clones in the sample, roughly a sixth were seen once. In total, each donor contributed a single heparinised blood draw that averaged around 120 mL. CD4+ cells of the naive, central memory, regulatory and stem cell-like memory types were sorted via CD45RO/CCR7/CD25/CD127/CD95/CD27. The sequenced sample was naive CD4+ T cells from blood. This clonotype originated in a woman under 30 in good health.

CDR3 sequence reads: CASSSRMYQETQYF. The DNA for the CDR3 is TGTGCCAGCAGTTCGCGGATGTACCAAGAGACCCAGTACTTC. The rearrangement joins TRBV6-5 to TRBJ2-5; D is unresolved. Per the germline V gene, CDR1 is MNHEY and CDR2 is SVGAGI. Trimming removed 4 bases from V and 0 bases from J, with 9 bases in between. There are 14 residues in the CDR3.